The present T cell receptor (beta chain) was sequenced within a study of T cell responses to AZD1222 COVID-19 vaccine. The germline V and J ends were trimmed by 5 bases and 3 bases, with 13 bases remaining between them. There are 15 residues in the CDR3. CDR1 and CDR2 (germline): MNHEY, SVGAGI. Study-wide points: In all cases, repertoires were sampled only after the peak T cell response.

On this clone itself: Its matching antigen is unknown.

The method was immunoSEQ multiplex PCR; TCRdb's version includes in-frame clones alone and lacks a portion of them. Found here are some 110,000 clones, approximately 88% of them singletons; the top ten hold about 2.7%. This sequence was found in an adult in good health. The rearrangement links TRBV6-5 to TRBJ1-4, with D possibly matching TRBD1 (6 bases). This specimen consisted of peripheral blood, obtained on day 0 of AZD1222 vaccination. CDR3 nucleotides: TGTGCCAGCAGTCCCCAGGGGACCCCTAATGAAAAACTGTTTTTT. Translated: CASSPQGTPNEKLFF.